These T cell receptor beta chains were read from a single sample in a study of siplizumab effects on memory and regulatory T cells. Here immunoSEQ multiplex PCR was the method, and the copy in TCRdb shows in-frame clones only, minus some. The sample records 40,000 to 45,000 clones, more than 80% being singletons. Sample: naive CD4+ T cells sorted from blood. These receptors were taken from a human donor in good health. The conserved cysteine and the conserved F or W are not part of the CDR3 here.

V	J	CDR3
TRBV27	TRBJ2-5	ASSLSWQETQY
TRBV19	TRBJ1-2	ASSIEGSQANYGYT
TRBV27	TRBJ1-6	ASTTRGGSPLH
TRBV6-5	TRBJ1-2	ASSYTSLGPGYGYT
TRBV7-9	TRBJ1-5	ASTRADSSSTPQH
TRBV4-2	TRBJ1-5	ASSQDNGVHQPQH
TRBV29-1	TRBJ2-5	SVAEGTQY
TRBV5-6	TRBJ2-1	ASSLADRDYNEQF
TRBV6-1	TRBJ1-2	ASSGTVGYT
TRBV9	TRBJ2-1	ASSVSEYNEQF
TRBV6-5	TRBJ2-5	ASRQGQETQY
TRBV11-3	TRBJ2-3	ASSLAAGTDTQY
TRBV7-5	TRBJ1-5	ARSSGQGNQPQH
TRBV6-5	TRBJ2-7	ASSVGTVGYEQY
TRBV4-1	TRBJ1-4	ASSQAGKLF
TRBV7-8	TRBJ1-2	ASSLGRSYGYT
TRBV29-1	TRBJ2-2	SALGLLEGGELF
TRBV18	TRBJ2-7	ASSPGVSYEQY
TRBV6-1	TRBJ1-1	ASNPPLGTEAF
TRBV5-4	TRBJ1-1	ASSSTGAAEAF
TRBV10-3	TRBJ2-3	AITSRDRGVADTQY
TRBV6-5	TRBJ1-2	ASSYTSGPNYGYT
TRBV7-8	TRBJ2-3	ASSLSADTQY
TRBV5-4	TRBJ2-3	ASSLGTSGEIRTDTQY
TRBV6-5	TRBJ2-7	ATSIAGVSYEQY
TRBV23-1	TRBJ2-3	ASSHPHSGEPTDTQY
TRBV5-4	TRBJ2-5	ASSPRTSGQETQY
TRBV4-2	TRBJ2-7	ASSQRLDGGYEQY
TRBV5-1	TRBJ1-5	ASRLGSNSNQPQH
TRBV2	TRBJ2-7	ASTRRRLAETRNSYEQY
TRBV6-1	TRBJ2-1	ASSGAGTSGRAIGTSEQF
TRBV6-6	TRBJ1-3	ASSYSGGGNTIY
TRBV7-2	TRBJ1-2	ASSLDSGHFYGYT
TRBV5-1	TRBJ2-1	ASSFGTSGGRSEQF
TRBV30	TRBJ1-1	AWTAGGVTEAF
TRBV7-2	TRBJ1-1	ASKKGQGAMNTEAF
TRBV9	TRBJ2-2	ASSPTNTGELF
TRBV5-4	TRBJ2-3	ASSSPGWTSAQPN
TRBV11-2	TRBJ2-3	ASSSVAATSTDTQY
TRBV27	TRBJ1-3	ASSFQFGNTIY
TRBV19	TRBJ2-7	ASSIAGTRKEQY
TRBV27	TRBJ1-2	ASSSDGRGRGYGYT
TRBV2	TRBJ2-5	ASSGTSGGTTGVETQY
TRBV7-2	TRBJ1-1	ASSSGANTEAF
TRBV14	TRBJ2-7	ASSQVWGYEQY
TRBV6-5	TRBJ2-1	ASRGPLIANEQF